This T cell receptor beta chain was obtained from a study of cytomegalovirus exposure and HLA in healthy donors. Researchers ran the PCR with 60 Vbeta and 13 Jbeta primers. Clones were read by immunoSEQ multiplex PCR, and TCRdb kept only the in-frame ones, dropping some. Of fewer than 100,000 clones in the sample, roughly 75% were seen once. The V end lost 3 bases, the J end lost 5 bases, and 13 bases lay between the germline ends. In germline, CDR1 is KGHSH, CDR2 LQKENI. The CDR3 loop spans 14 amino acids. This clone was counted a few times. The chain has TRBV18 and TRBJ1-2, with D unresolved. Sequenced material: PBMCs. The source is a woman aged 55 to 70 in good health and CMV-seronegative. CDR3 protein: CASSPPMGRYGYTF. The CDR3, as DNA: TGTGCCAGCTCACCCCCCATGGGGAGGTATGGCTACACCTTC.